These 10 T cell receptor beta chains share one sample of origin, sequenced in a study of T cells in Graves' hyperthyroidism and ophthalmopathy. RNA transcripts provided the source from which TCR beta CDR3 regions were amplified. HTBI primers were the set used in a first-round RT-PCR of the TCR CDR3. TCRdb reprocessed the multiplex PCR reads with MiXCR, giving one entry per CDR3 protein. This sample has 600,000 to 650,000 distinct CDR3 sequences, with about a fifth found just once. Sequencing input: blood. The receptor source for this set is a man aged 25 to 40 with Graves' ophthalmopathy.

This clonotype was seen at least ten times. The chain is built from TRBV11-2 and TRBJ2-1; D uncertain. Germline-derived CDR1 and CDR2 are SGHAT and FQNNGV. The CDR3 runs to 14 residues. Trimming removed 5 bases from V and 9 bases from J, with 17 bases in between. The CDR3 here is CASSQGPLPSEQFF. The DNA of the CDR3 is TGTGCCAGCAGCCAAGGGCCTCTCCCAAGTGAGCAGTTCTTC.

Many counts were recorded for this clonotype. A junction boundary mismatches the germline segment, possibly from a read error. The V call is TRBV11-2, the J call TRBJ2-5, with D maybe TRBD1 (6 bases). The germline V gene encodes CDR1 SGHAT and CDR2 FQNNGV. The CDR3 spans 13 residues. The CDR3 protein is CASSLGTRETQYF. The CDR3 region has the DNA TGCGCCAGCAGCCTCGGGACACGAGAGACCCAGTACTTC.

The chain couples TRBV6-2 or TRBV6-3 to TRBJ2-1; D is unresolved. V lost 5 bases and J lost 3, with 8 bases in between. Germline CDR1 is MNHEY and CDR2 is SVGEGT. There are 13 residues in the CDR3. Here the CDR3 reads CASSPRYYNEQFF. CDR3 nucleotides: TGTGCCAGCAGTCCCCGGTACTACAATGAGCAGTTCTTC.

Only a few counts were recorded for this clonotype. V and J are TRBV5-1 and TRBJ1-4; 7 bases line up with TRBD1. J gave up 8 bases and V 3 bases, and 10 bases lay outside the gene matches. The germline gives CDR1 SGHRS, CDR2 YFSETQ. This CDR3 is built from 15 residues. The CDR3 here is CASSSTGTVREKLFF. The CDR3 DNA sequence: TGCGCCAGCAGCTCAACCGGGACAGTCAGGGAAAAACTGTTTTTT.

The chain's CDR3 is CSATILSYEQYF. DNA of the CDR3: TGCAGTGCTACGATTCTTTCCTACGAGCAGTACTTC. The V gene is TRBV20-1, the J gene TRBJ2-7; D not resolved. This CDR3 spans 12 amino acids. V lost 4 bases to trimming and J lost 1 base, with 8 bases between them. The germline V gene has CDR1 DFQATT and CDR2 SNEGSKA (reference sequence).

This clonotype was seen only a few times. V is TRBV7-2 and J is TRBJ2-3; D gene unclear. This CDR3 comprises 15 residues. Trimming cost V 1 base and J 0 bases, with 8 bases left between them. Germline CDR1 and CDR2: SGHTA and FQGNSA. For the CDR3, the DNA is TGTGCCAGCAGCTTAGTAGAACGTAGCACAGATACGCAGTATTTT. Translation gives CASSLVERSTDTQYF. The whole variable domain, remainder taken from reference TRBV7-2 and TRBJ2-3, is GAGVSQSPSNKVTEKGKDVELRCDPISGHTALYWYRQSLGQGLEFLIYFQGNSAPDKSGLPSDRFSAERTGGSVSTLTIQRTQQEDSAVYLCASSLVERSTDTQYFGPGTRLTVL.

This clonotype appeared a few times. The V call is TRBV27, the J call TRBJ2-2; 9 positions agree with TRBD1. The CDR3 length is 19 residues. With 3 bases clipped from V and 4 bases from J, the junction kept 15 bases outside the gene matches. From germline, CDR1 is MNHEY and CDR2 SMNVEV (reference sequence). The CDR3 DNA is TGTGCCAGCAGTTTTCTACAGACCCTGGGGACAGGGATCACCGGGGAGCTGTTTTTT. Protein product: CASSFLQTLGTGITGELFF.

This clonotype was recorded at least ten times. The V call is TRBV7-2, the J call TRBJ2-3; D may be TRBD2 (6 bases). The germline V gene has CDR1 SGHTA and CDR2 FQGNSA. This CDR3 contains 18 residues. Trimming left V 5 bases short and J 2 bases short, with 23 bases between. CDR3: CASSLGSSAGSPTDTQYF. Here the CDR3 DNA reads TGTGCCAGCAGCCTCGGCTCTAGCGCAGGGTCTCCCACAGATACGCAGTATTTT.

As regards this clonotype: This may be a read error, as it is one base from a much larger clone. The genes are TRBV5-1 and TRBJ1-2, with D maybe TRBD1 (5 bases). The CDR3 extends over 13 amino acids. Germline V gene data show CDR1 as SGHRS and CDR2 as YFSETQ. The V end lost 0 bases, the J end lost 8 bases, and 11 bases lay between the germline ends. The CDR3 nucleotides read TGCGCCAGCAGCTTGGCCGAGGGACGGGGCTACACCTTC. It codes for CASSLAEGRGYTF.

At least ten counts were recorded for this clonotype. This sequence joins TRBV12-3 or TRBV12-4 and TRBJ1-5, with 9 bases that match TRBD1. The V gene end was trimmed by 2 bases and the J gene end by 6 bases; junction bases not matched to a gene: 5. The CDR3 covers 15 residues. The CDR3 bases are TGTGCCAGCAGTTTAATGGGACAGGGTGTTCAGCCCCAGCATTTT. The encoded protein is CASSLMGQGVQPQHF.